Reported below is one TCR beta chain. Whenever a sequencing run was performed, it yielded over 170 million TCR-beta sequences from 15-18 subjects. TCRdb re-called the 5' RACE reads through MiXCR, storing one row per CDR3 protein. The sample includes over 65,000 distinct CDR3 sequences, roughly 9.5% of them seen just once. These data belong to a study of neurological immune-mediated disorders. The V gene end was trimmed by 2 bases and the J gene end by 9 bases; junction bases not matched to a gene: 8. Germline CDR1 is GTSNPN and CDR2 is SVGIG (reference sequence). The CDR3 runs 14 residues. 2 million unsorted PBMCs were stored in RNAlater at -80 °C before RNA extraction.

Sequencing was done on a sample of PBMCs. The sequence was obtained from a man over 45 in good health. The chain recombines TRBV30 with TRBJ1-5; 9 bases fit TRBD1. The CDR3 sequence: CAWSLTGGNRPQHF. CDR3 in DNA: TGTGCCTGGAGTCTGACAGGGGGAAACCGGCCCCAGCATTTT.